Listed below are T cell receptor beta chains from one sample, sequenced in a study of cytomegalovirus exposure and HLA in healthy donors. The method was immunoSEQ multiplex PCR; TCRdb's version includes in-frame clones alone and lacks a portion of them. The sample lists some 170,000 clones, approximately 76% occurring once. Sequencing was done on a sample of PBMCs. The receptor set was obtained from a man between 60 and 75 years old in good health and CMV-seronegative. Both conserved end residues are part of each CDR3. A D gene is named only where the DNA matches it firmly. Expanded clones are given a class, and other clones once, few, many or no size at all.

V gene: TRBV7-9
clone size: -
CDR3 length: 14
J gene: TRBJ1-2
D gene: -
CDR3 protein: CSSSLGPGSSGYTF
CDR3 DNA: TGTTCCAGCAGCTTAGGCCCGGGAAGTAGTGGCTACACCTTC

V gene: TRBV5-5
clone size: -
CDR3 length: 14
J gene: TRBJ2-7
D gene: -
CDR3 protein: CASSYGRLGNEQYF
CDR3 DNA: TGTGCCAGCAGCTACGGAAGGCTGGGCAACGAGCAGTACTTC

V gene: TRBV6-5
clone size: few
CDR3 length: 15
J gene: TRBJ2-7
D gene: TRBD1
CDR3 protein: CASSGDRAVTYEQYF
CDR3 DNA: TGTGCCAGCAGTGGTGACAGGGCGGTCACCTACGAGCAGTACTTC

V gene: TRBV4-1
clone size: -
CDR3 length: 15
J gene: TRBJ2-7
D gene: -
CDR3 protein: CASSQENRELSEQYF
CDR3 DNA: TGCGCCAGCAGCCAAGAGAACAGGGAACTTAGCGAGCAGTACTTC

V gene: TRBV7-2
clone size: -
CDR3 length: 11
J gene: TRBJ2-1
D gene: TRBD2
CDR3 protein: CASTPLAMQFF
CDR3 DNA: TGTGCCAGCACTCCACTAGCGATGCAGTTCTTC

V gene: TRBV6-4
clone size: -
CDR3 length: 15
J gene: TRBJ1-2
D gene: TRBD1
CDR3 protein: CASSASGQQLSGYTF
CDR3 DNA: TGTGCCAGCAGTGCCTCGGGACAGCAGCTTAGTGGCTACACCTTC

V gene: TRBV6-5
clone size: few
CDR3 length: 14
J gene: TRBJ1-5
D gene: -
CDR3 protein: CASSSGQHNQPQHF
CDR3 DNA: TGTGCCAGCAGTTCCGGACAGCACAATCAGCCCCAGCATTTT

V gene: TRBV7-9
clone size: -
CDR3 length: 19
J gene: TRBJ2-3
D gene: TRBD2
CDR3 protein: CASSLSLDSSGSSTDTQYF
CDR3 DNA: TGTGCCAGCAGCCTTAGCCTTGACAGTAGCGGGAGTAGCACAGATACGCAGTATTTT

V gene: TRBV27
clone size: -
CDR3 length: 15
J gene: TRBJ2-2
D gene: -
CDR3 protein: CASSLKISGTGELFF
CDR3 DNA: TGTGCCAGCAGTCTTAAAATTAGCGGCACCGGGGAGCTGTTTTTT

V gene: TRBV7-6
clone size: -
CDR3 length: 15
J gene: TRBJ2-1
D gene: TRBD2
CDR3 protein: CASSLFSGSLNEQFF
CDR3 DNA: TGTGCCAGCAGCTTGTTTAGCGGGAGTTTAAATGAGCAGTTCTTC

V gene: TRBV7-2
clone size: -
CDR3 length: 13
J gene: TRBJ2-5
D gene: TRBD2
CDR3 protein: CASSRGGGETQYF
CDR3 DNA: TGTGCCAGCAGCCGTGGCGGGGGGGAGACCCAGTACTTC

V gene: TRBV19
clone size: -
CDR3 length: 14
J gene: TRBJ1-3
D gene: -
CDR3 protein: CASIGGLLGNTIYF
CDR3 DNA: TGTGCCAGTATCGGGGGGCTTCTCGGAAACACCATATATTTT

V gene: TRBV5-1
clone size: -
CDR3 length: 15
J gene: TRBJ2-3
D gene: -
CDR3 protein: CASRRGDLSTDTQYF
CDR3 DNA: TGCGCCAGCAGGCGAGGAGACCTTAGCACAGATACGCAGTATTTT

V gene: TRBV25-1
clone size: -
CDR3 length: 13
J gene: TRBJ2-2
D gene: -
CDR3 protein: CASSSVGHGELFF
CDR3 DNA: TGTGCCAGCAGTTCTGTGGGGCACGGGGAGCTGTTTTTT

V gene: TRBV5-1
clone size: -
CDR3 length: 14
J gene: TRBJ2-1
D gene: -
CDR3 protein: CASDMGQGYNEQFF
CDR3 DNA: TGCGCCAGCGACATGGGGCAGGGTTACAATGAGCAGTTCTTC

V gene: TRBV7-2
clone size: -
CDR3 length: 15
J gene: TRBJ1-1
D gene: -
CDR3 protein: CASSLAGGGNTEAFF
CDR3 DNA: TGTGCCAGCAGCCTGGCTGGGGGGGGGAACACTGAAGCTTTCTTT

V gene: TRBV6-1
clone size: -
CDR3 length: 15
J gene: TRBJ2-5
D gene: TRBD2
CDR3 protein: CASSPGTSGKETQYF
CDR3 DNA: TGTGCCAGCAGTCCGGGGACTAGCGGGAAGGAGACCCAGTACTTC

V gene: TRBV19
clone size: -
CDR3 length: 13
J gene: TRBJ2-1
D gene: -
CDR3 protein: CGLEDSSYNEQFF
CDR3 DNA: TGTGGCCTTGAGGACTCCTCCTACAATGAGCAGTTCTTC

V gene: TRBV14
clone size: -
CDR3 length: 15
J gene: TRBJ1-5
D gene: TRBD1
CDR3 protein: CASSPGQGAGQPQHF
CDR3 DNA: TGTGCCAGCAGCCCGGGACAGGGGGCAGGTCAGCCCCAGCATTTT

V gene: TRBV14
clone size: -
CDR3 length: 14
J gene: TRBJ2-7
D gene: TRBD1
CDR3 protein: CASSTGQLSYEQYF
CDR3 DNA: TGTGCCAGCAGCACGGGACAGCTATCCTACGAGCAGTACTTC

V gene: TRBV5-5
clone size: -
CDR3 length: 14
J gene: TRBJ2-7
D gene: -
CDR3 protein: CASSLYSSSYEQYF
CDR3 DNA: TGTGCCAGCAGCTTGTACAGCAGCTCCTACGAGCAGTACTTC

V gene: TRBV6-5
clone size: -
CDR3 length: 15
J gene: TRBJ2-3
D gene: TRBD1
CDR3 protein: CASSYPGQGKDTQYF
CDR3 DNA: TGTGCCAGCAGTTACCCGGGACAGGGTAAAGATACGCAGTATTTT

V gene: TRBV2
clone size: -
CDR3 length: 15
J gene: TRBJ1-3
D gene: -
CDR3 protein: CASSVLRSSGNTIYF
CDR3 DNA: TGTGCCAGCAGTGTGTTGAGAAGCTCTGGAAACACCATATATTTT

V gene: TRBV27
clone size: -
CDR3 length: 13
J gene: TRBJ2-3
D gene: -
CDR3 protein: CASSFWGADTQYF
CDR3 DNA: TGTGCCAGCAGTTTTTGGGGGGCAGATACGCAGTATTTT

V gene: TRBV19
clone size: -
CDR3 length: 14
J gene: TRBJ2-3
D gene: TRBD1
CDR3 protein: CASSIDWDRDTQYF
CDR3 DNA: TGTGCCAGTAGTATAGACTGGGACAGAGATACGCAGTATTTT

V gene: TRBV6-5
clone size: -
CDR3 length: 13
J gene: TRBJ1-2
D gene: TRBD1
CDR3 protein: CASSYEGAYGYTF
CDR3 DNA: TGTGCCAGCAGTTACGAGGGGGCGTATGGCTACACCTTC

V gene: TRBV11-2
clone size: -
CDR3 length: 13
J gene: TRBJ2-1
D gene: TRBD1
CDR3 protein: CASSLQDRDEQFF
CDR3 DNA: TGTGCCAGCAGCTTACAGGACAGGGATGAGCAGTTCTTC

V gene: TRBV30
clone size: -
CDR3 length: 16
J gene: TRBJ2-7
D gene: -
CDR3 protein: CAWSVRAGGAAYEQYF
CDR3 DNA: TGTGCCTGGAGTGTAAGAGCTGGCGGGGCAGCCTACGAGCAGTACTTC

V gene: TRBV29-1
clone size: -
CDR3 length: 13
J gene: TRBJ2-7
D gene: -
CDR3 protein: CSVVVSSGYEQYF
CDR3 DNA: TGCAGCGTTGTAGTTTCGAGCGGATACGAGCAGTACTTC

V gene: TRBV18
clone size: once
CDR3 length: 12
J gene: TRBJ2-7
D gene: TRBD2
CDR3 protein: CASSLGRYEQYF
CDR3 DNA: TGTGCCAGCTCACTCGGGAGGTACGAGCAGTACTTC

V gene: TRBV19
clone size: -
CDR3 length: 13
J gene: TRBJ2-7
D gene: -
CDR3 protein: CASSRGGTYEQYF
CDR3 DNA: TGTGCCAGTAGTAGGGGCGGGACCTACGAGCAGTACTTC

V gene: TRBV4-1
clone size: few
CDR3 length: 15
J gene: TRBJ2-2
D gene: TRBD1
CDR3 protein: CASSQVTGWAGELFF
CDR3 DNA: TGCGCCAGCAGCCAAGTGACAGGGTGGGCCGGGGAGCTGTTTTTT

V gene: TRBV21-1
clone size: -
CDR3 length: 16
J gene: TRBJ2-3
D gene: -
CDR3 protein: CASSKSPGARADTQYF
CDR3 DNA: TGTGCCAGCAGCAAATCCCCGGGAGCTCGGGCAGATACGCAGTATTTT

V gene: TRBV28
clone size: -
CDR3 length: 15
J gene: TRBJ1-6
D gene: TRBD1
CDR3 protein: CAILNRDSYNSPLHF
CDR3 DNA: TGTGCCATATTAAACCGGGACAGCTATAATTCACCCCTCCACTTT

V gene: TRBV10-2
clone size: -
CDR3 length: 13
J gene: TRBJ2-7
D gene: TRBD1
CDR3 protein: CASRPGQYYEQYF
CDR3 DNA: TGCGCCAGCAGACCGGGACAGTACTACGAGCAGTACTTC

V gene: TRBV9
clone size: -
CDR3 length: 15
J gene: TRBJ2-7
D gene: TRBD1
CDR3 protein: CASSPRTGVNYEQYF
CDR3 DNA: TGTGCCAGCAGCCCGAGGACAGGGGTAAACTACGAGCAGTACTTC

V gene: TRBV7-6
clone size: -
CDR3 length: 17
J gene: TRBJ2-3
D gene: TRBD2
CDR3 protein: CASSLAARGEGTDTQYF
CDR3 DNA: TGTGCCAGCAGCTTAGCGGCGCGGGGGGAGGGGACAGATACGCAGTATTTT

V gene: TRBV6-1
clone size: -
CDR3 length: 17
J gene: TRBJ1-3
D gene: -
CDR3 protein: CASSEASAGRTGNTIYF
CDR3 DNA: TGTGCCAGCAGTGAAGCGTCGGCGGGACGAACTGGAAACACCATATATTTT

V gene: TRBV19
clone size: -
CDR3 length: 14
J gene: TRBJ2-3
D gene: -
CDR3 protein: CASSMGHRTDTQYF
CDR3 DNA: TGTGCCAGTAGTATGGGGCACCGCACAGATACGCAGTATTTT

V gene: TRBV18
clone size: -
CDR3 length: 16
J gene: TRBJ2-7
D gene: TRBD2
CDR3 protein: CASSPFAGLAGSEQYF
CDR3 DNA: TGTGCCAGCTCACCATTTGCGGGACTAGCGGGATCCGAGCAGTACTTC

V gene: TRBV15
clone size: -
CDR3 length: 15
J gene: TRBJ1-6
D gene: TRBD1
CDR3 protein: CATSRSDRANSPLHF
CDR3 DNA: TGTGCCACCAGCAGGTCCGACAGGGCCAATTCACCCCTCCACTTT

V gene: TRBV5-1
clone size: -
CDR3 length: 15
J gene: TRBJ2-1
D gene: -
CDR3 protein: CASSLDTGVYNEQFF
CDR3 DNA: TGCGCCAGCAGCCTGGACACGGGGGTATACAATGAGCAGTTCTTC

V gene: TRBV30
clone size: -
CDR3 length: 13
J gene: TRBJ2-1
D gene: -
CDR3 protein: CAWTGSAYNEQFF
CDR3 DNA: TGTGCCTGGACCGGGAGCGCCTACAATGAGCAGTTCTTC

V gene: TRBV7-2
clone size: few
CDR3 length: 13
J gene: TRBJ1-5
D gene: -
CDR3 protein: CASSQSGNQPQHF
CDR3 DNA: TGTGCCAGCAGCCAATCGGGTAATCAGCCCCAGCATTTT

V gene: TRBV27
clone size: -
CDR3 length: 14
J gene: TRBJ1-3
D gene: -
CDR3 protein: CASSLRGAGNTIYF
CDR3 DNA: TGTGCCAGCAGTTTACGGGGGGCTGGAAACACCATATATTTT

V gene: TRBV9
clone size: -
CDR3 length: 16
J gene: TRBJ2-3
D gene: TRBD2
CDR3 protein: CASSVLTSGGTDTQYF
CDR3 DNA: TGTGCCAGCAGCGTCCTCACTAGCGGGGGAACAGATACGCAGTATTTT

V gene: TRBV28
clone size: few
CDR3 length: 14
J gene: TRBJ1-2
D gene: TRBD1
CDR3 protein: CASGQQGVTRGYTF
CDR3 DNA: TGTGCCAGCGGTCAACAGGGGGTTACGAGAGGCTACACCTTC

V gene: TRBV30
clone size: -
CDR3 length: 17
J gene: TRBJ1-5
D gene: TRBD1
CDR3 protein: CAWSAKRGTVSNQPQHF
CDR3 DNA: TGTGCCTGGAGTGCCAAAAGGGGGACAGTAAGCAATCAGCCCCAGCATTTT

V gene: TRBV6-5
clone size: few
CDR3 length: 15
J gene: TRBJ1-2
D gene: -
CDR3 protein: CASSWISGQNYGYTF
CDR3 DNA: TGTGCCAGCAGTTGGATATCGGGACAAAACTATGGCTACACCTTC

V gene: TRBV7-9
clone size: -
CDR3 length: 13
J gene: TRBJ2-5
D gene: -
CDR3 protein: CASSSQGPETQYF
CDR3 DNA: TGTGCCAGCAGCTCACAGGGTCCAGAGACCCAGTACTTC

V gene: TRBV5-1
clone size: -
CDR3 length: 15
J gene: TRBJ2-1
D gene: TRBD2
CDR3 protein: CASEPQAGGSYEQFF
CDR3 DNA: TGCGCCAGCGAACCTCAAGCGGGAGGTAGTTATGAGCAGTTCTTC